This record looks at one T cell receptor (beta chain) sequence and its context. This clonotype was seen only a few times. Its antigen remains undetermined. The record has no base qualities; no much larger clone is one base away. The germline V gene (reference sequence) provides CDR1 LGHDT and CDR2 YNNKEL. Ends trimmed: V by 2 bases, J by 1 base; bases unmatched to a gene: 7. The CDR3 covers 18 residues, taking in both the cysteine and the phenylalanine. Only the CDR3 part of the read is kept: 54 bases, read in frame from the first base. The data stem from a study of early T cells in non-severe SARS-CoV-2 infection (dated by TCRdb to 2020 to 2023). Looking at the study overall: TCR sequencing used bulk RNA from unsorted whole blood, so alpha and beta chains could not be paired. Study-wide conclusions, independent of this receptor: VDJdb matching was skewed toward anti-spike CD8 responses, so virus-specific expansions were likely underestimated and private and CD4 specificities were missed.

The study was a case-control design nested within a healthcare worker cohort in London, UK, with weekly nasopharyngeal swab PCR tests and blood sampling. Between 23 and 31 March 2020, the week of the UK lockdown, healthcare workers were enrolled and then followed up weekly for as long as 16 weeks. The library was generated by 5' RACE. The run used a NextSeq 500. Unique molecular identifiers were attached to individual cDNA molecules in the TCR library protocol so that sequencing error and PCR bias could be corrected. TCR alpha and beta chains were both sequenced, and the abundances of alpha and beta sequences in each sample were closely correlated with each other. For the original study's pipeline: V gene, J gene and CDR3 annotation of TCR sequences was performed with Decombinator V4. Expanded TCRs were defined as changing significantly between any two time points under a Poisson model with p below 0.0001. TCR abundances were normalised to the total number of TCRs sequenced per sample and were expressed as counts per million. TRAV1-2 paired with TRAJ12, TRAJ20 or TRAJ33 defined MAIT TCRs, while TRAV10 paired with TRAJ18 defined iNKT TCRs. VDJdb, accessed 1 November 2021, was searched for CMV, EBV and SARS-CoV-2 annotated TCRs, with TCRs annotated for multiple antigens excluded. The raw public data were reprocessed by TCRdb itself: fastp quality trimming at Q25, MiXCR clonotype calling, in-frame beta chains only. Here each entry gathers all rows of one CDR3 protein and keeps the most common genes and DNA. The V and J calls here are based on TCRdb, not the publication. Recorded for this sample are approximately 79,000 distinct CDR3 sequences; less than 15% of them occurred a single time. Together, the top ten hold about 6.4% of the sample.

The sequence came from an adult who was a healthcare worker with PCR-confirmed SARS-CoV-2 infection or an uninfected control (not recorded which). The sequencing input was whole blood. This sequence uses TRBV3-1 and TRBJ2-1; TRBD2 fits 11 bases in the junction. In nucleotides, the sequence is TGTGCCAGCAGCCAAAGGATATTAGCGGGAGGGTCCTACAATGAGCAGTTCTTC. It specifies CASSQRILAGGSYNEQFF.